Reported below is one T cell receptor (beta chain). This sample is part of a study of cytomegalovirus exposure and HLA in healthy donors. V was clipped by 6 bases and J by 8 bases, with 10 bases between them. CDR1 and CDR2 (germline): SEHNR, FQNEAQ (reference sequence). CDR3 size: 12 residues. PCR primers comprised 60 Vbeta and 13 Jbeta primers. Assay used: immunoSEQ multiplex PCR; TCRdb lists only in-frame clones, some missing. This repertoire includes approximately 130,000 clones. V gene TRBV7-9 combines with J gene TRBJ1-4, with D possibly being TRBD1 (5 bases). The TCR was taken from a woman in her fifties or sixties in good health and CMV-seronegative. What was sequenced was PBMCs. The DNA for the CDR3 is TGTGCCAGCAGTCGGGGGGAGGAAAAACTGTTTTTT. This codes for CASSRGEEKLFF.